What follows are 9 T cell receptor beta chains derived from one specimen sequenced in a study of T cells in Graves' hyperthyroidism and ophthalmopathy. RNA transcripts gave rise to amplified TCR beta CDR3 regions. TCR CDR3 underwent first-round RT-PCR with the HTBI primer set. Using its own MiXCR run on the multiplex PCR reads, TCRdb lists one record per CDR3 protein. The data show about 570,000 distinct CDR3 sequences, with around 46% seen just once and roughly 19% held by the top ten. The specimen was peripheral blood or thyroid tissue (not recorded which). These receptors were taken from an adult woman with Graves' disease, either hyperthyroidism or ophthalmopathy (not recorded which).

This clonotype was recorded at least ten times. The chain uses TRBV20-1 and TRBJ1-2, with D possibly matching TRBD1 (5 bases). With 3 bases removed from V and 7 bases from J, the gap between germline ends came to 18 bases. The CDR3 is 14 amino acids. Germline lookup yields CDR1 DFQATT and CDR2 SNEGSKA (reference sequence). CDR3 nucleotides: TGCAGTGCTAGGAGAGAGGACACTTCTCTTGGCTACACCTTC. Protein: CSARREDTSLGYTF.

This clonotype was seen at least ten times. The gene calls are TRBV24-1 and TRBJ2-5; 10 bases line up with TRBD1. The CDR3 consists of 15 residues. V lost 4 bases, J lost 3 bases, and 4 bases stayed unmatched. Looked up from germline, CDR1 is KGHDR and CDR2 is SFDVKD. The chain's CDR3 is CATSEAGTGEETQYF. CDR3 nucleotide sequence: TGTGCCACCAGTGAGGCCGGGACAGGGGAAGAGACCCAGTACTTC.

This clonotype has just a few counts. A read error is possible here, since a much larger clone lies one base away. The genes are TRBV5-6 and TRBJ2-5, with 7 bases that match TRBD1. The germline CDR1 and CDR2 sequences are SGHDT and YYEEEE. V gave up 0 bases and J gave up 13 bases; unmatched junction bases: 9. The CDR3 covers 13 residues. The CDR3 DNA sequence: TGTGCCAGCAGCTTGGTCGGAACGACAGGGTGGTACTTC. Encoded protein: CASSLVGTTGWYF.

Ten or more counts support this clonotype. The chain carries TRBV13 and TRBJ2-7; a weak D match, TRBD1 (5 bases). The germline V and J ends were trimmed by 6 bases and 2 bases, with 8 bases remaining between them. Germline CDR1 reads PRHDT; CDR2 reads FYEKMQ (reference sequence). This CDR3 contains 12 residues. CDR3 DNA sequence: TGTGCCAGCAGTCAAGGGGCCTACGAGCAGTACTTC. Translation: CASSQGAYEQYF. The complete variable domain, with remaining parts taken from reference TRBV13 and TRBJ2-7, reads AAGVIQSPRHLIKEKRETATLKCYPIPRHDTVYWYQQGPGQDPQFLISFYEKMQSDKGSIPDRFSAQQFSDYHSELNMSSLELGDSALYFCASSQGAYEQYFGPGTRLTVT.

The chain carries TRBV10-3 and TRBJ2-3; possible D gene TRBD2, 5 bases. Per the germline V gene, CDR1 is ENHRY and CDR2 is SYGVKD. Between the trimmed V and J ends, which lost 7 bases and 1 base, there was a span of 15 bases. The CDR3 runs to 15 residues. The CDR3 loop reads CAITDYGRGTDTQYF. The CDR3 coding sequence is TGTGCCATCACCGACTACGGACGCGGCACAGATACGCAGTATTTT.

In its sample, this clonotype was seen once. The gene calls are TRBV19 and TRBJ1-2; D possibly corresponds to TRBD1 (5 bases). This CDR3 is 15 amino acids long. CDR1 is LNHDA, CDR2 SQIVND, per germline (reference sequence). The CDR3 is CARHGTSPGGYGYTF. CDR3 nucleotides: TGTGCTAGACACGGGACGTCTCCGGGCGGCTATGGCTACACCTTC.

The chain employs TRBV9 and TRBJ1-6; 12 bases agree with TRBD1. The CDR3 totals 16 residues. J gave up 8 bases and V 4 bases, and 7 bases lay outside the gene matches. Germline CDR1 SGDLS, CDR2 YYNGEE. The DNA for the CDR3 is TGTGCCAGCAGCCAACCCGGGACAGGGGGCCATTCACCCCTCCACTTT. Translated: CASSQPGTGGHSPLHF.

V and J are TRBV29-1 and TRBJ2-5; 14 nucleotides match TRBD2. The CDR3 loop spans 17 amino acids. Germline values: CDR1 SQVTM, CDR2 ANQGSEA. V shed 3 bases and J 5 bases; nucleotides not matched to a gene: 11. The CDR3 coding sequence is TGCAGCGTTGAGAGGACTAGCGGGAGGCCCTGGGAGGAGACCCAGTACTTC. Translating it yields CSVERTSGRPWEETQYF. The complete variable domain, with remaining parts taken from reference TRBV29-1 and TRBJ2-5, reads SAVISQKPSRDICQRGTSLTIQCQVDSQVTMMFWYRQQPGQSLTLIATANQGSEATYESGFVIDKFPISRPNLTFSTLTVSNMSPEDSSIYLCSVERTSGRPWEETQYFGPGTRLLVL.

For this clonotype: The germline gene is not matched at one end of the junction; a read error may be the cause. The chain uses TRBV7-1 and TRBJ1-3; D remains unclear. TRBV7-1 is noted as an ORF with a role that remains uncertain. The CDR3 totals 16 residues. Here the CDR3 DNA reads TGTGCCTGCAGCCTCACGCGCGGTAGCTCTGGAAACACCATATATTTT. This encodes CACSLTRGSSGNTIYF.